This T cell receptor beta chain came from a study of cytomegalovirus exposure and HLA in healthy donors. Findings of the study overall: An apparent linkage of common viral pathogens to several of the most significant clusters emerged in a later analysis. Analyzed later, most CMV-associated TCR beta chains appeared HLA-restricted.

V lost 4 bases, J lost 3 bases, and 12 bases lay in between. The V gene's germline CDR1 is SGHRS and CDR2 YFSETQ. This CDR3 is built from 14 residues. This PCR relied on a set of 60 Vbeta primers and 13 Jbeta primers. In the source study's methods: Later, 80 million or so unique TCR beta chains were counted in an analysis, and approximately 10 million of them were shared. The protocol was immunoSEQ multiplex PCR, while the TCRdb copy is restricted to in-frame clones and leaves out a portion. Clonal size and the V and J genes are those of that table, whereas D and trimming came from the DNA. Of about 200,000 clones detected, about 88% appear once; the ten largest clones hold around 0.31%. Concerning this clone itself: What it binds is not known.

The specimen was PBMCs. The chain employs TRBV5-1 and TRBJ2-3, with D perhaps TRBD1 (5 bases). The clonotype originates from a woman aged 25 to 39 in good health and CMV-seronegative. CDR3 DNA sequence: TGCGCCAGCAGCCTAGACAGAGATACAGATACGCAGTATTTT. This codes for CASSLDRDTDTQYF.